This T cell receptor (beta chain) originates from a study of identical twins. A word on this clonotype: It is likely a read error, because the conserved phenylalanine at the end of the CDR3 is missing.

A universal primer binding site was introduced by template switching. The final cDNA contained unique molecular identifiers. Using its own MiXCR run on the 5' RACE reads, TCRdb lists one record per CDR3 protein. Of roughly 1.6 million distinct CDR3 sequences listed, less than 40% are singletons. V was trimmed by 6 bases and J by 4 bases, leaving 16 bases between them. The CDR3 totals 14 residues. Germline V gene sequence: CDR1 DFQATT, CDR2 SNEGSKA (reference sequence). The chain employs TRBV20-1 and TRBJ2-1; D may correspond to TRBD1 or TRBD2 (5 bases each). This receptor was obtained from a newborn girl in good health. The sequenced sample consisted of cord blood. The CDR3 spells CSATWGSSYNEQFL. In nucleotides, the CDR3 is TGCAGTGCCACTTGGGGGAGCAGTTACAATGAGCAGTTCTTG.